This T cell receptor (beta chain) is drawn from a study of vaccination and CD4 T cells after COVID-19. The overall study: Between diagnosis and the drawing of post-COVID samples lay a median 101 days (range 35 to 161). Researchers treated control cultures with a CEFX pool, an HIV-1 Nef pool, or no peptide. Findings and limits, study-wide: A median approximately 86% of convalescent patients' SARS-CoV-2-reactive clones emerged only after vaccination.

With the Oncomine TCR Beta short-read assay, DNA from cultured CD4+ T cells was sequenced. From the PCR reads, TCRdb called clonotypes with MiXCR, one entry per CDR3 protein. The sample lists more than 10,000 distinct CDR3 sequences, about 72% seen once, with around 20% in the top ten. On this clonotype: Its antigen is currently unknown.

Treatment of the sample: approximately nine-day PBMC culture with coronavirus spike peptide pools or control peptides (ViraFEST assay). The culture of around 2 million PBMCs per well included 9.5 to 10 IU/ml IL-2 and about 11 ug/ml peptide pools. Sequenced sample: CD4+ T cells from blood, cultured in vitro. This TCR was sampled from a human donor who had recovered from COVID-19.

The CDR3 protein is CASSPQGARYGYTF. CDR3 coding DNA: TGTGCCAGCAGTCCCCAGGGGGCGCGGTATGGCTACACCTTC. V gene TRBV27 combines with J gene TRBJ1-2; 8 nucleotides match TRBD1. Trimming at V came to 5 bases and at J to 5 bases, leaving 7 bases not matched to a gene. CDR1 and CDR2 (germline): MNHEY, SMNVEV (reference sequence). The CDR3 is 14 residues long.